Reported below is one TCR beta chain. No antigen is known for it. These data come from a study of T cell responses to AZD1222 COVID-19 vaccine. General study points: Regions 160-218 and 743-854 dominated among vaccine-associated CD4 TCRs spanning spike. Seropositivity was recorded at baseline in only a handful of AZD1222 recipients. Clonal diversity may have been underestimated in mostly white British donors. Nearly half of spike-specific TCRs reportedly go after variant regions that carry no mutations.

TCRdb's copy holds only in-frame clones and misses some; the assay was immunoSEQ multiplex PCR. The table includes approximately 160,000 clones, around 92% detected once. J gave up 3 bases and V 4 bases, and 11 bases lay outside the gene matches. Germline CDR1 MNHNS, CDR2 SASEGT. The CDR3 is 16 residues long. V usage is TRBV6-1 and J usage is TRBJ2-7; 8 nucleotides align to TRBD1. This clonotype was obtained from an adult in good health. This specimen consisted of peripheral blood, obtained on day 0 of AZD1222 vaccination. The CDR3: CASSVGTGLLGYEQYF. The CDR3 DNA reads as TGTGCCAGCAGTGTCGGGACAGGATTACTGGGCTACGAGCAGTACTTC.